The entry that follows covers one T cell receptor (beta chain) sequence. Its cognate antigen is unknown. The data derive from a study of OX40 agonist ivuxolimab in advanced cancers. Study-wide results and limits: Compared with CD4+, CD8+ T cells on average had more expanded clones. Clonal expansion by week 6 occurred in CD4+ and CD8+ blood T cells (at 0.1 to 3.0 mg/kg).

The CDR3 extends over 13 amino acids. V was clipped by 5 bases and J by 3 bases, with 11 bases between them. CDR1 SGHRS and CDR2 YFSETQ come from the germline V gene. Autoimmune disease history or systemic immunosuppression excluded patients. Here immunoSEQ multiplex PCR was the method, and the copy in TCRdb shows in-frame clones only, minus some. Among tens of thousands of clones listed, 80% to 90% were seen once. Sequencing used CD4+ or CD8+ T cells sorted from blood, obtained in a trial of the OX40 agonist ivuxolimab. The chain couples TRBV5-1 to TRBJ1-2; D may be TRBD1 (6 bases). The receptor was isolated from an adult with an advanced solid tumor such as melanoma, head and neck, liver or kidney cancer. The CDR3 loop reads CASSRGEDYGYTF. Here the CDR3 DNA reads TGCGCCAGCAGTAGGGGGGAGGACTATGGCTACACCTTC.